The clone carrying this T cell receptor beta chain was counted between two and nine times. Its antigen remains unknown. Treatment here: oral pan-JAK inhibitor, 5-10 mg twice daily. Alopecia areata patients gave lesional scalp punch biopsies and peripheral blood samples. The CDR3 contains 15 residues. Trimming at V came to 3 bases and at J to 2 bases, leaving 2 bases not matched to a gene. The germline V gene encodes CDR1 LNHDA and CDR2 SQIVND (reference sequence). After isolation, RNA underwent reverse transcription to generate cDNA as the sequencing template. Profiled with immunoSEQ multiplex PCR; TCRdb holds only in-frame clones, not every one. There are 110,000 to 150,000 clones in the sample; 80% to 90% occur only once, and roughly 25% lies in the top ten. The data originate from a study of CD8+ T cells in alopecia areata. The overall study: Tofacitinib administration to treated patients was oral, at 5 to 10 mg twice daily. Scoring treated patients' severity relied on the percentage of scalp area affected. Findings and limits, study-wide: More clonal than normal scalp was lesional scalp, particularly alopecia totalis/universalis.

This receptor was obtained from a human donor with alopecia areata. The specimen comprised CD8+ T cells sorted from blood, sampled at week 4, from a patient treated with tofacitinib. The V call is TRBV19, the J call TRBJ2-2, with 8 nucleotides matching TRBD1. The DNA for the CDR3 is TGTGCCAGTAGTATGGGGACAGGAAACACCGGGGAGCTGTTTTTT. Its protein is CASSMGTGNTGELFF.